Listed below are T cell receptor beta chains from one sample, sequenced in a study of blood T cells in healthy people across ages. TCRdb called the 5' RACE reads again in MiXCR, with one record for every CDR3 protein. The data hold more than 800,000 distinct CDR3 sequences, with around 26% observed a single time. The sample taken for sequencing was blood. Receptors were obtained from a woman aged 80 or over in good health. The CDR3 runs from the conserved cysteine through the conserved F or W. Each record gives: clone size, D gene, V gene, J gene, CDR3 DNA, CDR3 protein. The D gene is left open where the match is weak. For some rows the clone size is stated as once, few or many, or as a class when expanded; others skip it.

-	TRBD1	TRBV12-3/TRBV12-4	TRBJ2-1	TGTGCCAGCAGTTTAGGTGGTAGGGACAGGGTGGGCTTC	CASSLGGRDRVGF
-	TRBD2	TRBV5-1	TRBJ2-4	TGCGCCAGCAGGCCGGGGGGGAATATGGCCAAAAACATTCAGTACTTC	CASRPGGNMAKNIQYF
-	-	TRBV6-5	TRBJ2-2	TGTGCCAGCAGTTCAACCGATCCCACCGGGGAGCTGTTTTTT	CASSSTDPTGELFF
many	TRBD1	TRBV20-1	TRBJ1-2	TGCAGTGCTAGAGACGACAGGGGCCGGTACACCTTC	CSARDDRGRYTF
-	TRBD1	TRBV6-2/TRBV6-3	TRBJ1-5	TGTGCCAGCAGTTCCGGGACAGGGGAGAGGAGCAATCAGCTCCAGCATTTT	CASSSGTGERSNQLQHF
many	-	TRBV27	TRBJ2-6	TGTGCCAGCGCCTGGGGGGACTCTGGGGCCAACGTCCTGACTTTC	CASAWGDSGANVLTF
-	-	TRBV5-6	TRBJ1-3	TGTGCCAGCAGCCTGCGGGGGCCTGGAAACACCATATATTTT	CASSLRGPGNTIYF
-	-	TRBV10-3	TRBJ1-2	TGTGCCATCAAGAGTGGGGGGAGTAACGTCTACACCTTC	CAIKSGGSNVYTF
many	-	TRBV6-5	TRBJ2-1	TGTGCCAGCAAAAAAAGGAGGGGGGCGGACGGTAATGAGCAGTTCTTC	CASKKRRGADGNEQFF
-	TRBD2	TRBV6-5	TRBJ2-2	TGTGCCAGCAGTAGACGGGGGGGCGGGGAGCTGTTTTTT	CASSRRGGGELFF
few	TRBD1	TRBV29-1	TRBJ2-2	TGCAGCGTTGGCTTGGGACAGGGGTCGAACACCGGGGAGCTGTTTTTT	CSVGLGQGSNTGELFF
many	-	TRBV7-6	TRBJ2-5	TGTGCCAGCAGCCAATCAGGGGAAGAGACCCAGTACTTC	CASSQSGEETQYF
many	TRBD1	TRBV29-1	TRBJ2-7	TGCAGCGTTGGGGACAGGGTTAACGAGCAGTACTTC	CSVGDRVNEQYF
-	TRBD1	TRBV5-1	TRBJ2-7	TGCGCCAGCAGCATCGGACAGGACGGCTACGAGCAGTACTTC	CASSIGQDGYEQYF
-	-	TRBV5-1	TRBJ2-1	TGCGCCAGCAGCTTGGGGGCAGTTGACAATGAGCAGTTCTTC	CASSLGAVDNEQFF
many	-	TRBV7-2	TRBJ1-1	TGTGCCAGCAAAACAGGGATGGTGGGAACTGAAGCTTTCTTT	CASKTGMVGTEAFF
many	-	TRBV7-9	TRBJ2-1	TGTGCCAGCAGCTTAGCGAGGATGAGCTCCTACAATGAGCAGTTCTTC	CASSLARMSSYNEQFF
-	-	TRBV7-2	TRBJ2-7	TGTGCCAGCAGCACAGCCGGCGTTGGGCGCGTCTACGAGCAGTACTTC	CASSTAGVGRVYEQYF
many	TRBD2	TRBV11-2	TRBJ2-1	TGTGCCAGCAGCTTCCGAGGACTAGCGGGGGGCAACAATGAGCAGTTCTTC	CASSFRGLAGGNNEQFF
many	-	TRBV6-5	TRBJ1-2	TGTGCCAGCAGTGCCCGCCCCGGGGACCGGTTCTATGGCTACACCTTC	CASSARPGDRFYGYTF
-	-	TRBV12-3/TRBV12-4	TRBJ1-4	TGTGCCAGCAGCCGGATTAATACAACTAATGAAAAACTGTTTTTT	CASSRINTTNEKLFF
many	-	TRBV20-1	TRBJ1-1	TGCAGTGCTAGAGTAGGGGGTGAGGACACTGAAGCTTTCTTT	CSARVGGEDTEAFF
many	-	TRBV12-3/TRBV12-4	TRBJ2-5	TGTGCCAGCAGTTTTCAGGGCAGTGAGACCCAGTACTTC	CASSFQGSETQYF
few	-	TRBV11-2	TRBJ2-2	TGTGCCAGCAGCCGCACTTTAAATTCGGCCGACACCGGGGAGCTGTTTTTT	CASSRTLNSADTGELFF
-	-	TRBV6-1	TRBJ2-5	TGTGCCAGCAGTGGGCAGGGAAAGGGGGAGCAGTACTTC	CASSGQGKGEQYF